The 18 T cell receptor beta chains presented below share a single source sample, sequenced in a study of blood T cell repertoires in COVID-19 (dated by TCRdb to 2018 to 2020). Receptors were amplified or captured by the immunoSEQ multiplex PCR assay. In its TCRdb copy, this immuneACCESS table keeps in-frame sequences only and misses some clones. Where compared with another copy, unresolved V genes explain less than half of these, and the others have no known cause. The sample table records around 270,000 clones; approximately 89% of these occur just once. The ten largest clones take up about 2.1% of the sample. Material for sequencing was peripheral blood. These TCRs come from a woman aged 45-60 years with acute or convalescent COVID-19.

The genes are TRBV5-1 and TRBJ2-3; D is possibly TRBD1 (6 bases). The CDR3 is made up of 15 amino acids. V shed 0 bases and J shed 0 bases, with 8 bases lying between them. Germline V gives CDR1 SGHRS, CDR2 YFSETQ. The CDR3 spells CASSLGTVSTDTQYF. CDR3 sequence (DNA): TGCGCCAGCAGCTTGGGGACAGTAAGCACAGATACGCAGTATTTT. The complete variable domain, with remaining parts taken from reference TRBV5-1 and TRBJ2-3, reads KAGVTQTPRYLIKTRGQQVTLSCSPISGHRSVSWYQQTPGQGLQFLFEYFSETQRNKGNFPGRFSGRQFSNSRSEMNVSTLELGDSALYLCASSLGTVSTDTQYFGPGTRLTVL.

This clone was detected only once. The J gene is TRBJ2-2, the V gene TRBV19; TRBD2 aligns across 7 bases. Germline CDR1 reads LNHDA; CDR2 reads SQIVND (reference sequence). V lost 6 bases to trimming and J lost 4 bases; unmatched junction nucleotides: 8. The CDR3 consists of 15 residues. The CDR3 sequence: CASRGGAASTGELFF. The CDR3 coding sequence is TGTGCCAGTAGGGGAGGGGCGGCGAGCACCGGGGAGCTGTTTTTT.

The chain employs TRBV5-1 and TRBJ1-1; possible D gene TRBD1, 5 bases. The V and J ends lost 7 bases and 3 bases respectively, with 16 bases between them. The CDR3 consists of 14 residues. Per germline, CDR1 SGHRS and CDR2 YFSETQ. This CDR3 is CASSNRGGDTEAFF. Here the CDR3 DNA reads TGCGCCAGCTCAAACAGAGGAGGGGACACTGAAGCTTTCTTT.

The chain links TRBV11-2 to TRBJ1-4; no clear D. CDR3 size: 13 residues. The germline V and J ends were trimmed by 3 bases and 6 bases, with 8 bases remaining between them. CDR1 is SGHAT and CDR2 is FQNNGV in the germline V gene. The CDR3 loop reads CASSFGVDEKLFF. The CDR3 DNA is TGTGCCAGCAGCTTTGGTGTAGATGAAAAACTGTTTTTT.

CDR3 nucleotides: TGTGCCAGCAGCCAACAACATACTAGGGGGCTAGCCAAAAACATTCAGTACTTC. It codes for CASSQQHTRGLAKNIQYF. V and J are TRBV4-2 and TRBJ2-4, with 7 bases lining up with TRBD1. Germline V gene sequence: CDR1 LGHNA, CDR2 YNFKEQ. Trimming took 2 bases from V and 0 from J; bases not matched to a gene: 10. This CDR3 has 18 amino acids.

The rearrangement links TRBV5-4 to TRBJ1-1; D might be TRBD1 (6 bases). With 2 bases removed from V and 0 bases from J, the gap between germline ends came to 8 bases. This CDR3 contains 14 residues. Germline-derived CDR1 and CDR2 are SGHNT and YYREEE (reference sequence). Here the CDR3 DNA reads TGTGCCAGCAGCTTTACAGGGATGAACACTGAAGCTTTCTTT. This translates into CASSFTGMNTEAFF.

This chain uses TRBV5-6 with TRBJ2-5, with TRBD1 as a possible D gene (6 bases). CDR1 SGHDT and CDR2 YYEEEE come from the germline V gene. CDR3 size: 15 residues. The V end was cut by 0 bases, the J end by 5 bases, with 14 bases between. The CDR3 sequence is CASSLVARGGETQYF. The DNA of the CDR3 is TGTGCCAGCAGCTTGGTTGCCAGGGGTGGTGAGACCCAGTACTTC. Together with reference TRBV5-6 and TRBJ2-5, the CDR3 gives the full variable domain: DAGVTQSPTHLIKTRGQQVTLRCSPKSGHDTVSWYQQALGQGPQFIFQYYEEEERQRGNFPDRFSGHQFPNYSSELNVNALLLGDSALYLCASSLVARGGETQYFGPGTRLLVL.

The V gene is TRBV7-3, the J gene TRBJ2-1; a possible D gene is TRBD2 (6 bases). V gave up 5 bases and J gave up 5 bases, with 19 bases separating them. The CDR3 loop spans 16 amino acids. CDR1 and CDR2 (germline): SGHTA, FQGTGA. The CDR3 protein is CASSLAGTLPNNEQFF. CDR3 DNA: TGTGCCAGCAGCCTCGCCGGGACTTTACCCAACAATGAGCAGTTCTTC.

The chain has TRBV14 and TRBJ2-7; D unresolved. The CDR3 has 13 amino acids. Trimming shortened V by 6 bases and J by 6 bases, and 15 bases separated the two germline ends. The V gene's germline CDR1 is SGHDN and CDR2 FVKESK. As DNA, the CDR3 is TGTGCCAGCAGTTACGACACCCTCTCCGAGCAGTACTTC. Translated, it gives CASSYDTLSEQYF.

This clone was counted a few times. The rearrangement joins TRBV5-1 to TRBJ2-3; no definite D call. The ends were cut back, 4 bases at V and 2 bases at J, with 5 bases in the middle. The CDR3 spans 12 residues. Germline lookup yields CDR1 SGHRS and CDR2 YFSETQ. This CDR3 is CASSVSTDTQYF. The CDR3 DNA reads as TGCGCCAGCAGCGTCTCCACAGATACGCAGTATTTT.

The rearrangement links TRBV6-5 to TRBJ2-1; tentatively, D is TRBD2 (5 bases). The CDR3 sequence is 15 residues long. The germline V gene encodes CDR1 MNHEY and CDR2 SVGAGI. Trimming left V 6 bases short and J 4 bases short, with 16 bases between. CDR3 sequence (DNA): TGTGCCAGCAGAGCCGGGATTCGGCCATACAATGAGCAGTTCTTC. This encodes CASRAGIRPYNEQFF.

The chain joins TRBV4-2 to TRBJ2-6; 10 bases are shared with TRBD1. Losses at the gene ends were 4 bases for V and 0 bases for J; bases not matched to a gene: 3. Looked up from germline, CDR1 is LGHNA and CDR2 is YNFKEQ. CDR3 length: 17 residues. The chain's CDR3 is CASSLGQGYSGANVLTF. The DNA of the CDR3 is TGTGCCAGCAGCCTGGGACAGGGGTACTCTGGGGCCAACGTCCTGACTTTC.

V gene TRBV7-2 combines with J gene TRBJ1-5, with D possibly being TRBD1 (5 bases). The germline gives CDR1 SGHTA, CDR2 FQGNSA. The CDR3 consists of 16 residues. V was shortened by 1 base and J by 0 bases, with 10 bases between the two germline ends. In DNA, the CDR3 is TGTGCCAGCAGCTTAGTACCAGGGCTTAGCAATCAGCCCCAGCATTTT. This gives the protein CASSLVPGLSNQPQHF.

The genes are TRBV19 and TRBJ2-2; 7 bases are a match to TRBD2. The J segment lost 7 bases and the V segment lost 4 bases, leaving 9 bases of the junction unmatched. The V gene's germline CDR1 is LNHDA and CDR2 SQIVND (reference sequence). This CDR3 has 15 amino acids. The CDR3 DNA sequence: TGTGCCAGTAGTACTCGGGGAGGGCATGGCGGGGAGCTGTTTTTT. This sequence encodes CASSTRGGHGGELFF.

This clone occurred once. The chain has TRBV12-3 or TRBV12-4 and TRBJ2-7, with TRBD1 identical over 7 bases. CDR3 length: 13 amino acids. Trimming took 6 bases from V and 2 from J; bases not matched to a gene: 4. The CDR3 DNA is TGTGCCAGCAGCGCCAGGGGGACCTACGAGCAGTACTTC. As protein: CASSARGTYEQYF.

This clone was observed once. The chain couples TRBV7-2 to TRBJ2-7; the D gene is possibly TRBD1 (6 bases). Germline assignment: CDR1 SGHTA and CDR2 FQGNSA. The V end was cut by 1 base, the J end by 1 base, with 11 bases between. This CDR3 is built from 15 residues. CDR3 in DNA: TGTGCCAGCAGCTTAGAAGGGGGTCCATCCTACGAGCAGTACTTC. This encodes CASSLEGGPSYEQYF.

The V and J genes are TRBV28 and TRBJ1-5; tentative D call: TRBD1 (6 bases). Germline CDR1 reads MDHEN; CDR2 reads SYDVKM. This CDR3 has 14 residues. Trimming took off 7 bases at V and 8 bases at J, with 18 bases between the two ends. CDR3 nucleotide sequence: TGTGCCAGCACCTTAGGGGGGGGCATCAAGCCCCAGCATTTT. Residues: CASTLGGGIKPQHF.

CDR3 residues: CASSPRDNPYNEQFF. CDR3 nucleotide sequence: TGTGCCAGCAGCCCCCGGGACAACCCCTACAATGAGCAGTTCTTC. The chain uses TRBV9 and TRBJ2-1, with D possibly being TRBD1 (6 bases). The germline V and J ends were trimmed by 4 bases and 2 bases, with 13 bases remaining between them. Germline V gene sequence: CDR1 SGDLS, CDR2 YYNGEE. The CDR3 totals 15 residues.